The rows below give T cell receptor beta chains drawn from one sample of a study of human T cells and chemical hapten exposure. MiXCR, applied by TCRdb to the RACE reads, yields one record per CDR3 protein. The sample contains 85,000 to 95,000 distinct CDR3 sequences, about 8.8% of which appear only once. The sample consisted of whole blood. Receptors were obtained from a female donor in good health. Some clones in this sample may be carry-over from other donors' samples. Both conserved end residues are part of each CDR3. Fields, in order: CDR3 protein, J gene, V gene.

CASSSTSPSSTDTQYF,TRBJ2-3,TRBV7-9
CSGKALYEQYF,TRBJ2-7,TRBV20-1
CASSPLGSPKFYEQYF,TRBJ2-7,TRBV28
CASSLGIGAYQPQHF,TRBJ1-5,TRBV28
CASMASGAYEQYF,TRBJ2-7,TRBV6-1
CASSLSAQPQHF,TRBJ1-5,TRBV12-3/TRBV12-4
CASSEGTGTHQPQHF,TRBJ1-5,TRBV25-1
CSASDTSGRKNEQFF,TRBJ2-1,TRBV20-1
CASSVFSRTGGDEQYF,TRBJ2-7,TRBV2
CASSYRGGGPSSYNEQFF,TRBJ2-1,TRBV6-6
CASSRGGQGETEAFF,TRBJ1-1,TRBV2
CSARAGEFGETQYF,TRBJ2-5,TRBV20-1
CSARVIAGGPIGEQFF,TRBJ2-1,TRBV20-1
CAWSDLSSYNEQFF,TRBJ2-1,TRBV30
CASSEQGHYGYTF,TRBJ1-2,TRBV5-1
CASREGTQETQYF,TRBJ2-5,TRBV5-1
CASSSSFSNQPQHF,TRBJ1-5,TRBV12-3/TRBV12-4
CASSEADGLGGYTF,TRBJ1-2,TRBV6-1
CSVDFKAGVYGYTF,TRBJ1-2,TRBV29-1
CASSLGGLSGHNTYNEQFF,TRBJ2-1,TRBV5-1
CSVEDRGASVVDTQYF,TRBJ2-3,TRBV29-1
CASSLGLATNTGELFF,TRBJ2-2,TRBV7-2